This T cell receptor beta chain was captured in a study of T cell changes during pregnancy in multiple sclerosis (dated by TCRdb to between 2018 and 2021). At the level of the whole study: Changes in the T cell repertoire over the course of pregnancy were examined in this study in women with multiple sclerosis.

Libraries were made using the immunoSEQ multiplex PCR assay. Sourced from immuneACCESS, this table was stored by TCRdb with only in-frame sequences that have V and J called. A share of the clones is absent; for the studies checked, an unresolved V gene accounts for under half, and the remainder has no known explanation. The sample table holds some 100,000 clones, of which more than 80% were seen once. About 1.3% of the sample comes from the top ten. With respect to this clone: Its antigen is currently not known. No qualities accompany the bases; no much larger clone lies one base away.

Per the germline V gene, ENHRY is the CDR1 and SYGVKD is the CDR2. Trimming costs V 7 bases and J 2 bases, and their ends lie 6 bases apart. Counted from cysteine to phenylalanine, this CDR3 has 12 amino acids. The retained sequence is limited to the CDR3, 36 bases, with the frame set at the first base. Specimen: peripheral blood, collected in the second trimester of pregnancy. The clonotype was recovered from a female donor with multiple sclerosis, enrolled in a pregnancy study. The V and J segments used are TRBV10-3 and TRBJ1-3; the D gene cannot be resolved reliably. The CDR3 reads as follows: CAIITAGNTIYF. The DNA reads TGTGCCATCATTACAGCTGGAAACACCATATATTTT.